The rows below give T cell receptor beta chains drawn from one sample of a study of cytomegalovirus exposure and HLA in healthy donors. Clones were sequenced by immunoSEQ multiplex PCR, and TCRdb holds only the in-frame ones, with some missing. The table shows roughly 90,000 clones, with 75% to 80% occurring only once. The sequenced sample was PBMCs. The origin of the receptors is a woman aged 40 to 50 in good health and CMV-seropositive. Both conserved end residues are part of each CDR3. D genes are given only for firm matches. Rows may omit the clone size; those that give it use once, few, many or a size class.

TRBJ2-1	NA	TRBD2	TRBV7-3	TGTGCCAGCAGCCCTACTAGCGGGAGGGCCAGTGAGCAGTTCTTC	CASSPTSGRASEQFF
TRBJ2-7	once	NA	TRBV14	TGTGCCAGCAGCCAAGGTATCGAGGCCCTGTCAGGGGTATCGAGGGAGCAGTACTTC	CASSQGIEALSGVSREQYF
TRBJ2-3	NA	NA	TRBV27	TGTGCCAGCAGTTTATACCTCGGGGATACGCAGTATTTT	CASSLYLGDTQYF
TRBJ2-2	NA	TRBD2	TRBV11-2	TGTGCCAGCAGCCGACTAGCGGCAAACACCGGGGAGCTGTTTTTT	CASSRLAANTGELFF
TRBJ1-5	NA	TRBD1	TRBV6-1	TGTGCCAGCAGTGAAGCGGGGACAGGGTGGAATAGCAATCAGCCCCAGCATTTT	CASSEAGTGWNSNQPQHF
TRBJ1-5	NA	TRBD1	TRBV19	TGTGCCAGTAGTAGGACAGGTACACAGCCCCAGCATTTT	CASSRTGTQPQHF
TRBJ2-6	NA	NA	TRBV21-1	TGTGCCAGCAGCAAAAGCGGTCAGCCTCTCTCTGGGGCCAACGTCCTGACTTTC	CASSKSGQPLSGANVLTF
TRBJ1-2	NA	NA	TRBV7-2	TGTGCCAGCAGTTTGGGAGGAGGCTACACCTTC	CASSLGGGYTF
TRBJ2-2	NA	NA	TRBV11-2	TGTGCCAGCAGCTTATTCGGAGGTACCGGGGAGCTGTTTTTT	CASSLFGGTGELFF
TRBJ2-2	NA	NA	TRBV19	TGTGCCAGTAGTATAAGCCCCCTACCTCGGGTCGGGGAGCTGTTTTTT	CASSISPLPRVGELFF
TRBJ2-3	NA	NA	TRBV7-2	TGTGCCAGCAGCTTACAGATTTCTAGCACAGATACGCAGTATTTT	CASSLQISSTDTQYF
TRBJ2-1	NA	NA	TRBV27	TGTGCCAGCAGTTACTTATTGGACAATGAGCAGTTCTTC	CASSYLLDNEQFF
TRBJ2-5	NA	TRBD1	TRBV19	TGTGCCAGCCGGGACAGGAGAACGGAGACCCAGTACTTC	CASRDRRTETQYF
TRBJ2-1	NA	TRBD2	TRBV5-1	TGCGCCAGCAGCTTGGCGGGGACTAGCGGGTGGAAGGAGCAGTTCTTC	CASSLAGTSGWKEQFF
TRBJ2-7	NA	NA	TRBV7-9	TGTGCCAGCAGCTTGCAACAGGTCCCGGGGGCCTACGAGCAGTACTTC	CASSLQQVPGAYEQYF
TRBJ2-7	NA	NA	TRBV7-9	TGTGCCAGCAGCTCCGAAGCGGGCCGTAGCTCCTACGAGCAGTACTTC	CASSSEAGRSSYEQYF
TRBJ2-6	NA	TRBD1	TRBV7-2	TGTGCCAGCAGCTTGCGCCCAGGGGGTGGTGGGGCCAACGTCCTGACTTTC	CASSLRPGGGGANVLTF
TRBJ1-3	few	NA	TRBV11-2	TGTGCCAGCTCATGGGAGGCAGGGAACGGAAACACCATATATTTT	CASSWEAGNGNTIYF
TRBJ2-5	NA	TRBD2	TRBV7-9	TGTGCCAGCAGCTTCGAAGGGAGGGGCCAAGAGACCCAGTACTTC	CASSFEGRGQETQYF
TRBJ2-5	NA	NA	TRBV5-1	TGCGCCAGCAGCTTGGTCAGGGGAGAGACCCAGTACTTC	CASSLVRGETQYF
TRBJ2-5	few	NA	TRBV7-7	TGTGCTAGCAGCTTAGGGGGAGTCGGAGAGACCCAGTACTTC	CASSLGGVGETQYF
TRBJ2-1	once	NA	TRBV9	TGTGCCAGCAGCGTAGCTGAGCGACCCGGTAGCTCCTACAATGAGCAGTTCTTC	CASSVAERPGSSYNEQFF
TRBJ2-3	few	NA	TRBV6-6	TGTGCCAGCAATGAGGGGAGGACGCAGTATTTT	CASNEGRTQYF
TRBJ2-1	NA	TRBD2	TRBV7-2	TGTGCCAGCAGCCTATCATGGACTAGTGGTGAGCAGTTCTTC	CASSLSWTSGEQFF